The source of this T cell receptor (beta chain) is a study of chemoradiotherapy in HPV16-positive cancers. The protocol was immunoSEQ multiplex PCR, while the TCRdb copy is restricted to in-frame clones and leaves out a portion. This table has tens of thousands of clones, almost 90% appearing once. V gave up 6 bases and J gave up 8 bases, with 10 bases separating them. Germline CDR1 MNHEY, CDR2 SVGAGI. The CDR3 is made up of 12 amino acids. The sequences come from blood, collected from a patient who underwent chemoradiotherapy. This TCR derives from a human donor with HPV-associated anogenital cancer. The rearrangement links TRBV6-5 to TRBJ2-2; no reliable D call. The CDR3: CASRYTVGELFF. CDR3 DNA: TGTGCCAGCAGGTACACAGTGGGGGAGCTGTTTTTT.